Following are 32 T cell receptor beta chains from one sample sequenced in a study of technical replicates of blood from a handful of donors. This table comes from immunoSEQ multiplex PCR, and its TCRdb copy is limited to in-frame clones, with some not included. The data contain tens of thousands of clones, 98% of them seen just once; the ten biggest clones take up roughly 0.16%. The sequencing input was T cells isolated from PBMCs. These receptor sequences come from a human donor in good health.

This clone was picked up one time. The CDR3 loop is CASQAQAYQPQHF. The CDR3 nucleotides read TGTGCCAGCCAAGCACAGGCCTATCAGCCCCAGCATTTT. This chain uses TRBV6-5 with TRBJ1-5, with D perhaps TRBD1 (5 bases). The CDR3 spans 13 residues. Trimming removed 8 bases from V and 5 bases from J, with 13 bases in between. CDR1 is MNHEY, CDR2 SVGAGI, per germline.

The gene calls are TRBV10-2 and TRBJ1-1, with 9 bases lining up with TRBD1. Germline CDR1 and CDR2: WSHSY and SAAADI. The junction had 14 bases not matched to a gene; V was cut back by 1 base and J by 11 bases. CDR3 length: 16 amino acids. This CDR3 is CASSEYPVVGTGSAFF. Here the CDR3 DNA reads TGCGCCAGCAGTGAGTATCCGGTGGTGGGGACAGGGAGCGCTTTCTTT.

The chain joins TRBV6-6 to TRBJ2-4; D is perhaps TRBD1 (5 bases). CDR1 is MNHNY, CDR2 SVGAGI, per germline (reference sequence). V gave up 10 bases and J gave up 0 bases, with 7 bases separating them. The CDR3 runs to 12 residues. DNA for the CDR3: TGTGCCATCGGACAAGCCAAAAACATTCAGTACTTC. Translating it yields CAIGQAKNIQYF.

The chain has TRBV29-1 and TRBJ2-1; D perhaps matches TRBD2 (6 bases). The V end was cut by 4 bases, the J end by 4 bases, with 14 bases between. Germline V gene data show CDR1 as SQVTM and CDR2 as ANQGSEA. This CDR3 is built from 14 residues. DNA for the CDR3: TGCAGCGTTGGATTGCGGGGTTTTTACAATGAGCAGTTCTTC. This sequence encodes CSVGLRGFYNEQFF.

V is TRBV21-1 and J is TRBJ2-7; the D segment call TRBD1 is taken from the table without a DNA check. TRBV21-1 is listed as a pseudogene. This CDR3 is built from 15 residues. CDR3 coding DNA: TGTGCCAGCAGCACACCAACAGGGAAAGTGGACGAGCAGTACTTC. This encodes CASSTPTGKVDEQYF.

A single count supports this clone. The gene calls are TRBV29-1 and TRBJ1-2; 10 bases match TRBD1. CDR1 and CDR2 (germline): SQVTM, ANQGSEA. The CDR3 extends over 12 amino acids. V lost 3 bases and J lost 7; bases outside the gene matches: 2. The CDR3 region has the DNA TGCAGCGTTGAGGGACAGGGGCCTGGCTACACCTTC. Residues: CSVEGQGPGYTF.

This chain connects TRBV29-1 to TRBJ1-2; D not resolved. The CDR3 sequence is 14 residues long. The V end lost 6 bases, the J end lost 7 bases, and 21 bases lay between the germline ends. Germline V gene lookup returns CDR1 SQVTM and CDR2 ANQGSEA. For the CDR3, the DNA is TGCAGCGTCCTTATTGTAGGCCCGGAGCGTGGCTACACCTTC. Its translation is CSVLIVGPERGYTF.

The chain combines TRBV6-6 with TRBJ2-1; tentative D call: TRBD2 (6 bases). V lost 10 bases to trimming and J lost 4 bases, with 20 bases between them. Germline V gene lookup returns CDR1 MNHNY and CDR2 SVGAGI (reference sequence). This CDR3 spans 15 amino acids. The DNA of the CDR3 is TGTGCCACCGGGACCGCGGGGATGGCTTACAATGAGCAGTTCTTC. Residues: CATGTAGMAYNEQFF.

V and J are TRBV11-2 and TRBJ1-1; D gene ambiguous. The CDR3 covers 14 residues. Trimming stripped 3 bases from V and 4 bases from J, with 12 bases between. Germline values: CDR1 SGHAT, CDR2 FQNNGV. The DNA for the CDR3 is TGTGCCAGCAGCTTTGCGGGTGGAGGCACTGAAGCTTTCTTT. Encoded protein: CASSFAGGGTEAFF.

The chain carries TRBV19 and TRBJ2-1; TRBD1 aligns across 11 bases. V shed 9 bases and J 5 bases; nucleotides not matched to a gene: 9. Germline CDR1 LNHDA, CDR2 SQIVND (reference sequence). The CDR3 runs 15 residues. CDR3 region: CASRDRDRGNNEQFF. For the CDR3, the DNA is TGTGCCAGCCGTGACCGGGACAGGGGGAACAATGAGCAGTTCTTC.

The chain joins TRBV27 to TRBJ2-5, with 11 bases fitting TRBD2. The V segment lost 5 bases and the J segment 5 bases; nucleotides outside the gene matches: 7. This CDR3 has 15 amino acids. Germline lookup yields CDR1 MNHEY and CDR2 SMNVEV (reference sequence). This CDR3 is CASSDSGGAVETQYF. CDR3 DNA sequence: TGTGCCAGCAGTGATAGCGGGGGGGCTGTTGAGACCCAGTACTTC.

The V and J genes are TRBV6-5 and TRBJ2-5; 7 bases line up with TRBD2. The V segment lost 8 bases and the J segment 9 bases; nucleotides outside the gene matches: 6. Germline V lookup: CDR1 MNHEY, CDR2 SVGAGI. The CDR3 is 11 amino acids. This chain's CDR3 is CASSQGGAQYF. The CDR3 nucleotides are TGTGCCAGCTCCCAGGGAGGGGCCCAGTACTTC.

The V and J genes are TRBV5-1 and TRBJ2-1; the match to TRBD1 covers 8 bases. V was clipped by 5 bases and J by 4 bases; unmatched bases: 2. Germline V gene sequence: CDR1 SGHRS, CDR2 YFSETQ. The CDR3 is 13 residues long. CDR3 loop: CASSGQGYNEQFF. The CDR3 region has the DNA TGCGCCAGCAGTGGACAGGGATACAATGAGCAGTTCTTC.

CDR3 sequence reads: CASSEAGEETQYF. DNA for the CDR3: TGTGCCAGCAGTGAGGCGGGGGAAGAGACCCAGTACTTC. The V gene is TRBV2, the J gene TRBJ2-5, with 7 bases identical to TRBD2. J lost 3 bases, V lost 3 bases, and 1 base had no gene match. Looked up from germline, CDR1 is SNHLY and CDR2 is FYNNEI. CDR3 length equals 13 residues.

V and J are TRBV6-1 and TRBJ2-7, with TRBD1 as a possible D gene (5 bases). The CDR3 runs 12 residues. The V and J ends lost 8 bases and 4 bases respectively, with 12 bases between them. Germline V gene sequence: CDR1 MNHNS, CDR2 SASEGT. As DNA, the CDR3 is TGTGCCAGCGACAGTATGACTTACGAGCAGTACTTC. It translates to CASDSMTYEQYF.

In nucleotides, the CDR3 is TGTGCCAGCAACCTAGAGGCAGGGAAGGGTTTAAAACTGTTTTTT. It codes for CASNLEAGKGLKLFF. The chain has TRBV21-1 and TRBJ1-4; no check of the table's D call, TRBD1, against the DNA was made. TRBV21-1 has pseudogene status. This CDR3 has 15 residues.

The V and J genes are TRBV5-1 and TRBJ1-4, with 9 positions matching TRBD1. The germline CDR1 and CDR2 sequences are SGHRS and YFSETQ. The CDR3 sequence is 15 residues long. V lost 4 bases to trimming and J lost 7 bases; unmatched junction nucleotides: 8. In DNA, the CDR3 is TGCGCCAGCAGCCCGCGGACAGGGGCTGGTGAAAAACTGTTTTTT. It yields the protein CASSPRTGAGEKLFF. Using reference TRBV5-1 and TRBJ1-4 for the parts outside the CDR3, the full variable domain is KAGVTQTPRYLIKTRGQQVTLSCSPISGHRSVSWYQQTPGQGLQFLFEYFSETQRNKGNFPGRFSGRQFSNSRSEMNVSTLELGDSALYLCASSPRTGAGEKLFFGSGTQLSVL.

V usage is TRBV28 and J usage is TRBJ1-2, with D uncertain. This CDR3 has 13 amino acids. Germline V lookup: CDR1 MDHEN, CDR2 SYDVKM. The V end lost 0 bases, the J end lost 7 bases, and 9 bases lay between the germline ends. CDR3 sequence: CASSLWGSGGYTF. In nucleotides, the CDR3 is TGTGCCAGCAGTTTATGGGGGAGTGGTGGCTACACCTTC.

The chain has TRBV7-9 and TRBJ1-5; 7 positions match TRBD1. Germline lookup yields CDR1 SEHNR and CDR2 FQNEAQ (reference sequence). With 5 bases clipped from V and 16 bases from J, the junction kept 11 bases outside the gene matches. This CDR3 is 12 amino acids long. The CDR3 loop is CASSQGGTPSHF. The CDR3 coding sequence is TGTGCCAGCAGCCAGGGGGGAACACCCTCACATTTT.

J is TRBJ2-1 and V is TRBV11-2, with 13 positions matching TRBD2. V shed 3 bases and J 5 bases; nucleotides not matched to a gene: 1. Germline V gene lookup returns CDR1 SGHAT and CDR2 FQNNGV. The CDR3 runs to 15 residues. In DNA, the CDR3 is TGTGCCAGCAGCTTGGGACTAGCGGGGAACAATGAGCAGTTCTTC. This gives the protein CASSLGLAGNNEQFF.

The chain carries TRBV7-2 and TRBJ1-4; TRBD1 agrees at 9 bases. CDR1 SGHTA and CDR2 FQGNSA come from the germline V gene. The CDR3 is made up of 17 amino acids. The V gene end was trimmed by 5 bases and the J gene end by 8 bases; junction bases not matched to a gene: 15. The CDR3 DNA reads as TGTGCCAGCAGCCCTAGCTGGAACAGGGGGCGGGTGGAAAAACTGTTTTTT. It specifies CASSPSWNRGRVEKLFF. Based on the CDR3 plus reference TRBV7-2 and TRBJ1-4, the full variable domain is GAGVSQSPSNKVTEKGKDVELRCDPISGHTALYWYRQSLGQGLEFLIYFQGNSAPDKSGLPSDRFSAERTGGSVSTLTIQRTQQEDSAVYLCASSPSWNRGRVEKLFFGSGTQLSVL.

The CDR3 DNA is TGTGCCAGCAGCCTACGGGGGGGCCGCACAGATACGCAGTATTTT. Its translation is CASSLRGGRTDTQYF. The gene calls are TRBV11-3 and TRBJ2-3; 8 nucleotides align to TRBD2. Trimming cost V 5 bases and J 1 base; bases outside gene matches: 5. Germline V gene data show CDR1 as SGHNT and CDR2 as YENEEA. The CDR3 runs 15 residues.

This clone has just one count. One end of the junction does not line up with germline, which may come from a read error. The CDR3 DNA is TGTGCTAGCAGCCCAAGCCCGGGGTCGAACACCGGGGAGCTGTTTTTT. Encoded protein: CASSPSPGSNTGELFF. V and J are TRBV7-7 and TRBJ2-2; weak D call: TRBD2 (5 bases). The CDR3 spans 16 residues. Looked up from germline, CDR1 is SSHAT and CDR2 is FNYEAQ (reference sequence).

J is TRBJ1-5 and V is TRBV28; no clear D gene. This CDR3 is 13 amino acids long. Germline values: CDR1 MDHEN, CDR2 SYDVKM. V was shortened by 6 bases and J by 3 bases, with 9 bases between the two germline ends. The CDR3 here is CASSRQVNQPQHF. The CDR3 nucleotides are TGTGCCAGCAGCCGACAAGTCAATCAGCCCCAGCATTTT.

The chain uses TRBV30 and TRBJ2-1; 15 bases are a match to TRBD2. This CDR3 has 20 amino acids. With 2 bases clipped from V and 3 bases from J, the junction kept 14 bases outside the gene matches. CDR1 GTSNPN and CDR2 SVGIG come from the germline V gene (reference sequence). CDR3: CAWSSAGTSGGNSYYNEQFF. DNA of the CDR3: TGTGCCTGGAGTTCGGCCGGGACTAGCGGGGGGAATTCCTACTACAATGAGCAGTTCTTC.

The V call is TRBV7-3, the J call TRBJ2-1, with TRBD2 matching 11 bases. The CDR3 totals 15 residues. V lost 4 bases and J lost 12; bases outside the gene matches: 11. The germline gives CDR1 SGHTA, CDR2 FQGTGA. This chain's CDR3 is CASSSGLADRIGQFF. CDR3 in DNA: TGTGCCAGCAGCTCGGGACTAGCGGACCGTATTGGGCAGTTCTTC.

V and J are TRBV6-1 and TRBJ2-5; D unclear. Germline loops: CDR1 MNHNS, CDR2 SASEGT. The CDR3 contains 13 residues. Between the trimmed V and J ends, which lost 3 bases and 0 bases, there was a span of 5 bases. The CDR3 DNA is TGTGCCAGCAGTGACGCGTACCAAGAGACCCAGTACTTC. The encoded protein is CASSDAYQETQYF.

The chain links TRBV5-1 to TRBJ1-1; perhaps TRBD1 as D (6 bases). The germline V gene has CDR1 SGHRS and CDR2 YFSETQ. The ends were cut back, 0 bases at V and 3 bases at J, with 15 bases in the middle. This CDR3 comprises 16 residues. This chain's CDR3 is CASSLDRALVYTEAFF. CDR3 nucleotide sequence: TGCGCCAGCAGCTTGGACAGGGCCCTGGTCTACACTGAAGCTTTCTTT.

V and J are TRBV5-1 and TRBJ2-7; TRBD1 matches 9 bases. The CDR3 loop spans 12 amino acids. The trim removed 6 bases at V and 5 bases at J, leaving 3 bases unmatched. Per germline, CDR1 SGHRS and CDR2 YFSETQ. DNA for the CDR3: TGCGCCAGCATGAGGGACAGGGACGAGCAGTACTTC. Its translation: CASMRDRDEQYF.

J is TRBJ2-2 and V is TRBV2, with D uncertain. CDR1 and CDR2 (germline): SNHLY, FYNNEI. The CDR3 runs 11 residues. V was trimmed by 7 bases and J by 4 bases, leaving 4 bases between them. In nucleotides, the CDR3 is TGTGCCAGCACGAGCACCGGGGAGCTGTTTTTT. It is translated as CASTSTGELFF.

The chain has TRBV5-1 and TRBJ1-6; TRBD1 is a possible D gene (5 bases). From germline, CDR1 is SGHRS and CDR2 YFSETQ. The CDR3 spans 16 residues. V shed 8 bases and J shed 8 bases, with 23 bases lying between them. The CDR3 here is CASLRRGLVLDSPLHF. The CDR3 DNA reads TGCGCCAGTCTGCGGCGGGGCCTAGTTCTCGATTCACCCCTCCACTTT.

The CDR3 loop reads CASRLRSSYEQYF. In DNA, the CDR3 is TGTGCCAGCCGACTTCGGAGCTCCTACGAGCAGTACTTC. This chain uses TRBV7-2 with TRBJ2-7, with D uncertain. This CDR3 has 13 residues. V was clipped by 8 bases and J by 0 bases, with 11 bases between them. Germline CDR1 reads SGHTA; CDR2 reads FQGNSA. Variable domain in full (rest from reference TRBV7-2 and TRBJ2-7): GAGVSQSPSNKVTEKGKDVELRCDPISGHTALYWYRQSLGQGLEFLIYFQGNSAPDKSGLPSDRFSAERTGGSVSTLTIQRTQQEDSAVYLCASRLRSSYEQYFGPGTRLTVT.